The rows below give T cell receptor beta chains drawn from one sample of a study of cytomegalovirus exposure and HLA in healthy donors. Produced via immunoSEQ multiplex PCR; TCRdb's table is partial and in-frame only. Of around 97,000 clones in the sample, approximately 85% were seen once. The sample comprised PBMCs. The receptors derive from a man between 35 and 55 years old in good health and CMV-seropositive. The CDR3 runs from the conserved cysteine through the conserved F or W. The D gene is left open where the match is weak. Some rows mark clone size as missing; the rest say once, few, many or name a class of expanded clone.

cdr3_length,d_call,v_call,clone_size,j_call,cdr3_aa,cdr3_nt
14,.,TRBV13,.,TRBJ1-1,CASSPESGDTEAFF,TGTGCCAGCAGCCCCGAAAGTGGAGATACTGAAGCTTTCTTT
12,.,TRBV6-1,.,TRBJ1-5,CARPGGVAPQHF,TGTGCCCGCCCGGGGGGCGTCGCGCCCCAGCATTTT
11,.,TRBV20-1,.,TRBJ2-1,CSATTRNEQFF,TGCAGTGCTACGACAAGAAATGAGCAGTTCTTC
15,TRBD2,TRBV5-4,.,TRBJ2-4,CASSLGGREENIQYF,TGTGCCAGCAGCTTGGGGGGGAGGGAGGAAAACATTCAGTACTTC
18,TRBD1,TRBV7-8,.,TRBJ1-5,CASTIGQAWEYSNQPQHF,TGTGCCAGCACAATCGGACAGGCTTGGGAGTATAGCAATCAGCCCCAGCATTTT
13,.,TRBV6-4,.,TRBJ1-5,CASSLTRNQPQHF,TGTGCCAGCAGTTTAACACGCAATCAGCCCCAGCATTTT
13,TRBD1,TRBV2,.,TRBJ1-6,CASSRQGDSPLHF,TGTGCCAGCTCGCGACAGGGAGACTCACCCCTCCACTTT
15,TRBD1,TRBV27,.,TRBJ2-1,CASSSGQGGMNEQFF,TGTGCCAGCAGCTCGGGACAGGGGGGAATGAATGAGCAGTTCTTC
16,TRBD2,TRBV18,.,TRBJ2-1,CASSGAAGTTYNEQFF,TGTGCCAGTTCAGGAGCAGCGGGAACGACCTACAATGAGCAGTTCTTC
14,.,TRBV28,.,TRBJ2-7,CATTSGVADYEQYF,TGTGCCACCACCTCGGGGGTTGCCGACTACGAGCAGTACTTC
15,.,TRBV6-1,few,TRBJ1-6,CASSESGGGLRTLHF,TGTGCCAGCAGTGAATCTGGGGGCGGTTTAAGAACCCTCCACTTT
16,TRBD2,TRBV5-4,.,TRBJ2-1,CASSQPGSGGHNEQFF,TGCGCCAGCAGCCAACCAGGGAGCGGGGGGCACAATGAGCAGTTCTTC
12,.,TRBV5-1,.,TRBJ1-1,CASSSGYTEAFF,TGCGCCAGCAGCTCGGGGTACACTGAAGCTTTCTTT
17,TRBD2,TRBV9,.,TRBJ2-1,CASSVRGGEGPYNEQFF,TGTGCCAGCAGCGTAAGGGGTGGGGAGGGTCCCTACAATGAGCAGTTCTTC
15,TRBD2,TRBV9,.,TRBJ2-5,CASSVDGRRQETQYF,TGTGCCAGCAGCGTAGACGGGAGGAGGCAAGAGACCCAGTACTTC
13,.,TRBV10-3,.,TRBJ1-1,CAISVQGGAEAFF,TGTGCCATCAGTGTGCAGGGAGGAGCTGAAGCTTTCTTT
13,TRBD1,TRBV2,.,TRBJ1-2,CASSPGRGHGYTF,TGTGCCAGCAGCCCTGGCAGGGGGCATGGCTACACCTTC
15,.,TRBV6-6,.,TRBJ2-3,CASSLGHSSTDTQYF,TGTGCCAGCAGCTTGGGACATTCTAGCACAGATACGCAGTATTTT
16,TRBD2,TRBV29-1,.,TRBJ2-1,CSVKTSGSISYNEQFF,TGCAGCGTGAAAACCAGCGGGAGCATCTCCTACAATGAGCAGTTCTTC
14,.,TRBV5-4,.,TRBJ2-1,CASSLAGSYNEQFF,TGTGCCAGCAGCTTGGCCGGCTCCTACAATGAGCAGTTCTTC
14,.,TRBV6-5,.,TRBJ1-5,CASSIREGGQPQHF,TGTGCCAGCAGCATCAGGGAAGGGGGTCAGCCCCAGCATTTT
15,TRBD1,TRBV5-4,few,TRBJ2-1,CASSLDQGAYNEQFF,TGTGCCAGCAGCTTGGACCAGGGGGCCTACAATGAGCAGTTCTTC
15,.,TRBV7-2,.,TRBJ2-4,CASSRPGGVQNIQYF,TGTGCCAGCAGCCGTCCCGGAGGGGTGCAAAACATTCAGTACTTC
16,TRBD2,TRBV13,.,TRBJ2-3,CASSFGGAKHTDTQYF,TGTGCCAGCAGCTTCGGGGGGGCCAAACACACAGATACGCAGTATTTT
16,.,TRBV4-1,.,TRBJ2-7,CASSQIAGANSYEQYF,TGCGCCAGCAGCCAGATCGCAGGGGCCAACTCCTACGAGCAGTACTTC
17,TRBD1,TRBV19,.,TRBJ1-2,CASSIEHRGGEGYGYTF,TGTGCCAGTAGTATAGAACACAGGGGGGGGGAGGGCTATGGCTACACCTTC
18,TRBD2,TRBV5-1,.,TRBJ2-1,CASSLAPTSGRAYNEQFF,TGCGCCAGCAGCTTGGCCCCAACTAGCGGGAGAGCGTACAATGAGCAGTTCTTC
13,.,TRBV5-4,few,TRBJ1-1,CASSLGGDRTFPF,TGTGCCAGCAGCTTGGGAGGCGACAGGACCTTCCCATTT
11,.,TRBV19,.,TRBJ1-1,CASSLYTEAFF,TGTGCCAGTAGTTTATACACTGAAGCTTTCTTT
13,TRBD1,TRBV11-2,.,TRBJ2-5,CASGNRGRETQYF,TGTGCCAGCGGTAACAGGGGGCGCGAGACCCAGTACTTC
16,TRBD2,TRBV18,.,TRBJ2-2,CASSPSSGRDTGELFF,TGTGCCAGCTCACCATCTAGCGGGAGGGACACCGGGGAGCTGTTTTTT
14,.,TRBV28,.,TRBJ1-1,CASSQTRGSTEAFF,TGTGCCAGCAGCCAGACCCGGGGAAGCACTGAAGCTTTCTTT
13,TRBD1,TRBV27,once,TRBJ1-2,CASRLTGHYGYTF,TGTGCCAGCAGGTTGACAGGGCACTATGGCTACACCTTC
14,TRBD2,TRBV6-1,once,TRBJ2-3,CASSEQGGTDTQYF,TGTGCCAGCAGTGAACAGGGAGGGACAGATACGCAGTATTTT
15,.,TRBV11-2,.,TRBJ1-2,CASSQVDLANYGYTF,TGTGCCAGCAGCCAGGTGGACTTAGCTAACTATGGCTACACCTTC
15,TRBD2,TRBV11-2,.,TRBJ2-2,CASSLSGSGTGELFF,TGTGCCAGCAGCCTTAGCGGGAGCGGCACCGGGGAGCTGTTTTTT
13,TRBD1,TRBV28,.,TRBJ1-3,CAIRGGSGNTIYF,TGTGCCATCAGGGGGGGCTCTGGAAACACCATATATTTT
15,.,TRBV11-3,.,TRBJ2-5,CASSLGRPGGETQYF,TGTGCCAGCAGCCTTGGACGCCCCGGCGGGGAGACCCAGTACTTC
10,.,TRBV29-1,.,TRBJ2-3,CSALTDTQYF,TGCAGCGCCTTAACAGATACGCAGTATTTT
13,.,TRBV27,once,TRBJ2-1,CASSLREGDEQFF,TGTGCCAGCAGTTTGAGGGAAGGCGATGAGCAGTTCTTC